One sample yielded the 3 T cell receptor beta chains listed below, sequenced in a study of early T cells in non-severe SARS-CoV-2 infection (dated by TCRdb to the early 2020s). Preparation of the library involved 5' RACE. The sequencing machine was a NextSeq 500. TCRdb passed the public sequencing reads through fastp at Q25 and MiXCR, retaining productive beta sequences. Each entry merges the rows of one CDR3 protein and shows their most common DNA and genes. This sample holds 64,000 or so distinct CDR3 sequences; 10% to 15% were observed only once. The ten largest make up around 4.3% of the sample. Sequenced: whole blood. The receptor set was obtained from an adult who was a healthcare worker with PCR-confirmed SARS-CoV-2 infection or an uninfected control (not recorded which).

This chain uses TRBV21-1 with TRBJ1-6; the D call TRBD1 from the table was never checked on the DNA. TRBV21-1 is annotated as a pseudogene. The CDR3 contains 14 residues. CDR3 nucleotides: TGTGCCAGCAGGACAGGGGTGCGCAATTCACCCCTCCACTTT. Its translation: CASRTGVRNSPLHF.

The table lists this clonotype with a few counts. The rearrangement joins TRBV5-1 to TRBJ1-1; possible D gene TRBD1, 5 bases. The germline V gene encodes CDR1 SGHRS and CDR2 YFSETQ. The ends were cut back, 4 bases at V and 1 base at J, with 17 bases in the middle. The CDR3 extends over 16 amino acids. The CDR3 is CASSLDSLGANTEAFF. CDR3 sequence (DNA): TGCGCCAGCAGCCTAGACAGTCTGGGTGCGAACACTGAAGCTTTCTTT.

In its sample, this clonotype was seen a few times. V usage is TRBV6-5 and J usage is TRBJ1-2, with TRBD1 matching 7 bases. Germline lookup yields CDR1 MNHEY and CDR2 SVGAGI. The CDR3 is 14 residues long. The V and J ends lost 6 bases and 7 bases, in that order; junction bases with no gene match: 11. CDR3 loop: CASREFGDRAGYTF. For the CDR3, the DNA is TGTGCCAGCAGAGAATTCGGAGACAGGGCTGGCTACACCTTC.